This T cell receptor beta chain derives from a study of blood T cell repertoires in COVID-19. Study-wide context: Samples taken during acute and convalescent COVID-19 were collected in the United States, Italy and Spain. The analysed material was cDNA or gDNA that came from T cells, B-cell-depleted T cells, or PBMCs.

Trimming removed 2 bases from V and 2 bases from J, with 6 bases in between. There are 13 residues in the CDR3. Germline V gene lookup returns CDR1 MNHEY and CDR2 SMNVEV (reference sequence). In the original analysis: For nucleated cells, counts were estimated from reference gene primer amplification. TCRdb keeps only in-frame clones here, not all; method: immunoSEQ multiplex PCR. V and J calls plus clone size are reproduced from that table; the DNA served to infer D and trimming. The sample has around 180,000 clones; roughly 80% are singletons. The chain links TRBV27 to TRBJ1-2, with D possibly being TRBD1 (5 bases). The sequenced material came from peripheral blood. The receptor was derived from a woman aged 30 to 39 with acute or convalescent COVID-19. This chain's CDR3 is CASSLKGNYGYTF. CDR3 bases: TGTGCCAGCAGTTTAAAGGGGAACTATGGCTACACCTTC.